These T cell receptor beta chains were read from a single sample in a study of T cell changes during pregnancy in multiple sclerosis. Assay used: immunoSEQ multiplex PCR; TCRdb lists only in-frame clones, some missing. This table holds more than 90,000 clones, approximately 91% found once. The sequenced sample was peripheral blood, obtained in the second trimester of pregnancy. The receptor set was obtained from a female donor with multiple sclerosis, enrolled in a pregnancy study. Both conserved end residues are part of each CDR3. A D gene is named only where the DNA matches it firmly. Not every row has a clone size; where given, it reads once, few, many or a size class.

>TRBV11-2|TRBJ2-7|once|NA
CASSLDPRHKNAF
TGTGCCAGCAGCTTAGACCCCCGTCATAAGAACGCGTTC
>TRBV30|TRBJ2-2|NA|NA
CAWTAETRAGELFF
TGTGCCTGGACAGCAGAGACGCGGGCCGGGGAGCTGTTTTTT
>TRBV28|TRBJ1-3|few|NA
CASTSLGNTIYF
TGTGCCAGCACCTCTTTAGGAAACACCATATATTTT
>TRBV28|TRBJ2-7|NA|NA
CASRDGTGSSYEQYF
TGTGCCAGCAGGGACGGCACAGGTAGCTCCTACGAGCAGTACTTC
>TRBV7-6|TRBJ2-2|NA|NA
CASSLVGATGELFF
TGTGCCAGCAGCTTAGTAGGGGCTACCGGGGAGCTGTTTTTT
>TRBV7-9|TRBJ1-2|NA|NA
CASRPDQGFNYGYTF
TGTGCCAGCAGGCCCGACCAGGGTTTTAACTATGGCTACACCTTC
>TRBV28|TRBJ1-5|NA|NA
CASSWAGSRGNQPQHF
TGTGCCAGCAGTTGGGCAGGGTCCCGGGGCAATCAGCCCCAGCATTTT
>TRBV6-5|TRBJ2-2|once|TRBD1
CASSRQGVNTGELFF
TGTGCCAGCAGTCGACAGGGGGTTAACACCGGGGAGCTGTTTTTT
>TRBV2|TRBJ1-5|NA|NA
CASTGGPNQPQHF
TGTGCCAGCACGGGGGGTCCCAATCAGCCCCAGCATTTT
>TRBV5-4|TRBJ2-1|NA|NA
CASSTGTSYNEQFF
TGTGCCAGCAGCACAGGGACATCCTACAATGAGCAGTTCTTC
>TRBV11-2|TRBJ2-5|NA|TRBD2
CASSLIPGAGNQETQYF
TGTGCCAGCAGCTTGATCCCTGGAGCGGGAAATCAAGAGACCCAGTACTTC
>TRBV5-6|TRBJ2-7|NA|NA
CASSLPGGEQYF
TGTGCCAGCAGCTTACCCGGGGGCGAGCAGTACTTC
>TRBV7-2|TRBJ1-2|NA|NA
CASSPSWTSNYGYTF
TGTGCCAGCAGCCCCTCCTGGACATCCAACTATGGCTACACCTTC
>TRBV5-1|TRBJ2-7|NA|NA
CASSSSGIGYEQYF
TGCGCCAGCAGCTCCTCCGGGATAGGCTACGAGCAGTACTTC
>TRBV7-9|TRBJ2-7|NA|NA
CASSLGWRGGAYEQYF
TGTGCCAGCAGCTTAGGTTGGAGGGGCGGAGCCTACGAGCAGTACTTC
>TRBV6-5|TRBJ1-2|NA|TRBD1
CASRDTGGGYGYTF
TGTGCCAGCAGAGACACAGGGGGTGGGTATGGCTACACCTTC
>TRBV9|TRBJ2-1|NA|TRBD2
CASTPSGPEPSNEQFF
TGTGCCAGCACCCCTAGCGGACCTGAACCCTCCAATGAGCAGTTCTTC
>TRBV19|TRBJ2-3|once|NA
CASSIGSQGTDTQYF
TGTGCCAGTAGTATAGGTAGCCAGGGAACAGATACGCAGTATTTT
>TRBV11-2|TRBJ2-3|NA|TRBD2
CASSLTSGWRDTQYF
TGTGCCAGCAGCCTGACTAGCGGGTGGAGAGATACGCAGTATTTT
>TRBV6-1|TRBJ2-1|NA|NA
CASSERGEGRGEQFF
TGTGCCAGCAGTGAAAGGGGGGAGGGCCGAGGTGAGCAGTTCTTC
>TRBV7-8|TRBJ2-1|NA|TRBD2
CASSRWEGITYNEQFF
TGTGCCAGCAGCCGCTGGGAGGGGATCACCTACAATGAGCAGTTCTTC
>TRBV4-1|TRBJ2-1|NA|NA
CASSQPGVYNEQFF
TGCGCCAGCAGCCAGCCGGGAGTTTACAATGAGCAGTTCTTC
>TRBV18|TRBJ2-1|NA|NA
CASSLNNEQFF
TGTGCCAGCTCCCTTAACAATGAGCAGTTCTTC
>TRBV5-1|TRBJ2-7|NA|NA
CASSLANRPYEQYF
TGCGCCAGCAGCTTGGCTAACAGGCCCTACGAGCAGTACTTC
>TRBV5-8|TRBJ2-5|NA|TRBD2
CASSPSGRAYETQYF
TGTGCCAGCAGCCCTAGCGGGAGGGCCTATGAGACCCAGTACTTC
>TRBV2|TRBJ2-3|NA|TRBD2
CASSEGGLPDTQYF
TGTGCCAGCAGTGAAGGGGGACTACCAGATACGCAGTATTTT
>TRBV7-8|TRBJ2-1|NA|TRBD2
CASREGTSGSQGSYNEQFF
TGTGCCAGCAGAGAGGGGACTAGCGGGAGTCAAGGCTCCTACAATGAGCAGTTCTTC
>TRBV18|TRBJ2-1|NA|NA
CASSPVGSTYNEQFF
TGTGCCAGCTCACCAGTCGGGAGTACCTACAATGAGCAGTTCTTC
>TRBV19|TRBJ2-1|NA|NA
CASSIIASPNEQFF
TGTGCCAGTAGTATAATAGCTAGCCCCAATGAGCAGTTCTTC